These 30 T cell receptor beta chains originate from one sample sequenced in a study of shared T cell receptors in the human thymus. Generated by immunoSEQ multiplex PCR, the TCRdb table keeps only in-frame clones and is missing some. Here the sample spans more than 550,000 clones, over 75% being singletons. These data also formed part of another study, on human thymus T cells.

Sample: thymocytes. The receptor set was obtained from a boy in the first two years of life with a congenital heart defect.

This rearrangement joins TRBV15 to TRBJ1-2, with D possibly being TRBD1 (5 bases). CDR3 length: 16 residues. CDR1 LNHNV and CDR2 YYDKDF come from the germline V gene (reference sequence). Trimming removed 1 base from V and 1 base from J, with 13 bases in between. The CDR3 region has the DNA TGTGCCACCAGCAGAGTAACAGGACAAGTTAACTATGGCTACACCTTC. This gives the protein CATSRVTGQVNYGYTF.

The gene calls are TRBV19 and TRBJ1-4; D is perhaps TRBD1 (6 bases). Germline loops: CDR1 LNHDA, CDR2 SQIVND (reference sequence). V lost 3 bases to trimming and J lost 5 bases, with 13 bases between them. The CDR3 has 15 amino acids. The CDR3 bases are TGTGCCAGTAGTATTACGACAGGCACAAATGAAAAACTGTTTTTT. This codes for CASSITTGTNEKLFF. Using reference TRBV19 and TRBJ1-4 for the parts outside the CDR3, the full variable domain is DGGITQSPKYLFRKEGQNVTLSCEQNLNHDAMYWYRQDPGQGLRLIYYSQIVNDFQKGDIAEGYSVSREKKESFPLTVTSAQKNPTAFYLCASSITTGTNEKLFFGSGTQLSVL.

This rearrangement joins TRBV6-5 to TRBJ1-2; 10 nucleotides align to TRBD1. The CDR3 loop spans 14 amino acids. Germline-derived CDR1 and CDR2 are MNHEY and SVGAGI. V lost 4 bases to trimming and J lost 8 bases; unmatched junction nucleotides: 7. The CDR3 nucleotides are TGTGCCAGCAGTTCCCCGACAGGGGGCGACGGCTACACCTTC. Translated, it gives CASSSPTGGDGYTF.

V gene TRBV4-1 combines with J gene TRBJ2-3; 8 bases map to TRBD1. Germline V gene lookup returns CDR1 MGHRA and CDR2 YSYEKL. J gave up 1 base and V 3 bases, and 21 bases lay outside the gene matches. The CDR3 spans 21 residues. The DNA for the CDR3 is TGCGCCAGCAGCCAGGAAGGGATGCCTCAGGACAGGGTAGTGCGCACAGATACGCAGTATTTT. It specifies CASSQEGMPQDRVVRTDTQYF.

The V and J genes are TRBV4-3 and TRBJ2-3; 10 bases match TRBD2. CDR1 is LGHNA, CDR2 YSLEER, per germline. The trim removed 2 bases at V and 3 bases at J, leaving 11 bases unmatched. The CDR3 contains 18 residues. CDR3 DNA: TGCGCCAGCAGCCAACAGCGGGGGGGCATGGGAGGGACAGATACGCAGTATTTT. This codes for CASSQQRGGMGGTDTQYF.

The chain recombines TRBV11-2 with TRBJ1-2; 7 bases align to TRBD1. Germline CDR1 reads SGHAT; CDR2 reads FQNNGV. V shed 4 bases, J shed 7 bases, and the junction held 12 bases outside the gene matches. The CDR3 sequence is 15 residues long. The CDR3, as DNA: TGTGCCAGCAGCTCCGGGAGCCGGGACAGTGCTGGCTACACCTTC. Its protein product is CASSSGSRDSAGYTF.

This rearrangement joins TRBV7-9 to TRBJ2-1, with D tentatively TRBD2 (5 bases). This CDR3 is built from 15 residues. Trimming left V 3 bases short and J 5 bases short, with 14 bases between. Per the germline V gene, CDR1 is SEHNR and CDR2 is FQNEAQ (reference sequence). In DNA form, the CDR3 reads TGTGCCAGCAGCTTGTCGGAGACGGGAAACAATGAGCAGTTCTTC. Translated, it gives CASSLSETGNNEQFF.

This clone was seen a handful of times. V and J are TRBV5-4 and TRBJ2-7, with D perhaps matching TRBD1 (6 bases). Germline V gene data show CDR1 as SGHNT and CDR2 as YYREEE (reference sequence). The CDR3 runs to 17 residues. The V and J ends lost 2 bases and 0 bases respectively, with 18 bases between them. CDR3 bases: TGTGCCAGCAGCTTTAGCCACAGGGAAGGAAACTCCTACGAGCAGTACTTC. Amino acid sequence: CASSFSHREGNSYEQYF.

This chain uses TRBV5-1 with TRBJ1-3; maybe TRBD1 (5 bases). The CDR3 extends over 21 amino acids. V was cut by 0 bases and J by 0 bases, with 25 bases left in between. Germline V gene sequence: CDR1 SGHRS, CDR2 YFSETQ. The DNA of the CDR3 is TGCGCCAGCAGCTTGGTTAGGTCAGTCGCGCCTCCAAGGGGCTCTGGAAACACCATATATTTT. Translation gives CASSLVRSVAPPRGSGNTIYF.

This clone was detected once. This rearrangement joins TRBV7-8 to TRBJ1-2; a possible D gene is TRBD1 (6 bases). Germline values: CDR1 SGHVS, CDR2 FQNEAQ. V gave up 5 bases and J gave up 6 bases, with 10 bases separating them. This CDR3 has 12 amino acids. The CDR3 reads CASSGKGDGYTF. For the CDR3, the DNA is TGTGCCAGCAGCGGGAAGGGGGATGGCTACACCTTC.

The CDR3 DNA sequence: TGTGCCAGCAGGGGAAGACTAGCAGTTAACTACGAGCAGTACTTC. Protein product: CASRGRLAVNYEQYF. The gene calls are TRBV27 and TRBJ2-7; TRBD2 matches at 7 bases. Germline loops: CDR1 MNHEY, CDR2 SMNVEV (reference sequence). The CDR3 is 15 residues long. V lost 6 bases, J lost 3 bases, and 11 bases stayed unmatched.

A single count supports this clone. In DNA, the CDR3 is TGCGCCAGCAGCCAAGATCCCCCGGGAATGGGCAATCAGCCCCAGCATTTT. Translating gives CASSQDPPGMGNQPQHF. J is TRBJ1-5 and V is TRBV4-1, with no clear D. Per germline, CDR1 MGHRA and CDR2 YSYEKL. V dropped 0 bases and J dropped 2 bases, with 14 bases sitting between them. The CDR3 has 17 residues.

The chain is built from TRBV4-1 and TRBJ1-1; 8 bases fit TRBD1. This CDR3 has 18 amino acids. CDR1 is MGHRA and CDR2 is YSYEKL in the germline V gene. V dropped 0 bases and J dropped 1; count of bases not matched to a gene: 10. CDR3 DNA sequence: TGCGCCAGCAGCCAAGATCGTACGGGGGGACAGGAGAACACTGAAGCTTTCTTT. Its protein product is CASSQDRTGGQENTEAFF.

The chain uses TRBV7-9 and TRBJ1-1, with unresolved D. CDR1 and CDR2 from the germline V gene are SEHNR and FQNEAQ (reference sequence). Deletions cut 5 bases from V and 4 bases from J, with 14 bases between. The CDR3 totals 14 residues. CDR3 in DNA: TGTGCCAGCAGCCCAAAGGAGGCCACCACTGAAGCTTTCTTT. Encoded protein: CASSPKEATTEAFF.

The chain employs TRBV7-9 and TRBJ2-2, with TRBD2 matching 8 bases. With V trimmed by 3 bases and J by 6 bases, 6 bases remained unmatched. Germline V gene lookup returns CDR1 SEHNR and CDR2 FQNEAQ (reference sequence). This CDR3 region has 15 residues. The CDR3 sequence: CASSFGTSISGELFF. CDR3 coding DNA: TGTGCCAGCAGCTTCGGGACTAGTATTTCCGGGGAGCTGTTTTTT.

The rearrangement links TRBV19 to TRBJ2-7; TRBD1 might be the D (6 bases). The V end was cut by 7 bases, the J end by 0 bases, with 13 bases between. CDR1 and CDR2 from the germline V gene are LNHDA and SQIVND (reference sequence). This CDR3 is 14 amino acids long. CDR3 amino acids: CASKSGTTSYEQYF. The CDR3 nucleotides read TGTGCCAGTAAGTCTGGGACAACCTCCTACGAGCAGTACTTC.

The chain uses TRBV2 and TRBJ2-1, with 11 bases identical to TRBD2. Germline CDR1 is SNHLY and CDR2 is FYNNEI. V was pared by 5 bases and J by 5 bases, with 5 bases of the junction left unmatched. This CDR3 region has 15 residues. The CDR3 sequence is CASSLAGGRNNEQFF. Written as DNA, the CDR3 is TGTGCCAGCAGTTTAGCGGGAGGGCGGAACAATGAGCAGTTCTTC.

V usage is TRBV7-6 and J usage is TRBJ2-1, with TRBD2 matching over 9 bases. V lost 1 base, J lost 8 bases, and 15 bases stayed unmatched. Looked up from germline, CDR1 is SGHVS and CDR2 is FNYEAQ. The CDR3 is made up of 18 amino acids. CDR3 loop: CASSLVLFRREGQDEQFF. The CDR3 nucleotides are TGTGCCAGCAGCTTAGTCTTATTTCGGCGGGAGGGCCAGGATGAGCAGTTCTTC.

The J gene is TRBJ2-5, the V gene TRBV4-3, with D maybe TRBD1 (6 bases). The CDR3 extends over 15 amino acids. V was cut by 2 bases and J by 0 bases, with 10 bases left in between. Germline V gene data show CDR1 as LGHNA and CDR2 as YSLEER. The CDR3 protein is CASSQRRDNQETQYF. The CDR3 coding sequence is TGCGCCAGCAGCCAACGCCGGGACAACCAAGAGACCCAGTACTTC.

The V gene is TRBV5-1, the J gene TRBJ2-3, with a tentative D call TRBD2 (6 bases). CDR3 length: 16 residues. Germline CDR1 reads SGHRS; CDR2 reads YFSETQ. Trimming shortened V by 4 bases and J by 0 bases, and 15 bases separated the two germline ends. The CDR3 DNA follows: TGCGCCAGCAGCCCCTGGGACTTCCCGAGCACAGATACGCAGTATTTT. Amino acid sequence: CASSPWDFPSTDTQYF.

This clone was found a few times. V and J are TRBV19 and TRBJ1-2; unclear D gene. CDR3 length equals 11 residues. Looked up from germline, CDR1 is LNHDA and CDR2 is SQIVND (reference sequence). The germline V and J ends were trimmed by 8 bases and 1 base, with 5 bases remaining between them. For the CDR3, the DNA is TGTGCCAGTTCCCGTAACTATGGCTACACCTTC. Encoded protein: CASSRNYGYTF.

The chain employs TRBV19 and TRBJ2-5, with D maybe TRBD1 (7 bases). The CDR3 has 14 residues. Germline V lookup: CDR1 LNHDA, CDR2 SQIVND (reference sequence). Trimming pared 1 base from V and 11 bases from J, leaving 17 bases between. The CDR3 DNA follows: TGTGCCAGTAGTATAGCGGGACAGCATCGGGAGCAGTACTTC. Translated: CASSIAGQHREQYF.

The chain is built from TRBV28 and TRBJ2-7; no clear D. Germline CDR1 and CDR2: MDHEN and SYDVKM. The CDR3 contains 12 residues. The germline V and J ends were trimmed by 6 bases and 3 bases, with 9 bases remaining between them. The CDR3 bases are TGTGCCAGCAGCCCTCAGAACTACGAGCAGTACTTC. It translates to CASSPQNYEQYF.

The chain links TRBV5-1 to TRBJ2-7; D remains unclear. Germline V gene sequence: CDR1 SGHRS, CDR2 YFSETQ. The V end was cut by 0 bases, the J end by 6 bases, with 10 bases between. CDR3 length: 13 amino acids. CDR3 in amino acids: CASSLAHGAEQYF. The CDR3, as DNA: TGCGCCAGCAGCTTGGCCCACGGAGCCGAGCAGTACTTC. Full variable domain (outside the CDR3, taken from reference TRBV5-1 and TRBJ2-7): KAGVTQTPRYLIKTRGQQVTLSCSPISGHRSVSWYQQTPGQGLQFLFEYFSETQRNKGNFPGRFSGRQFSNSRSEMNVSTLELGDSALYLCASSLAHGAEQYFGPGTRLTVT.

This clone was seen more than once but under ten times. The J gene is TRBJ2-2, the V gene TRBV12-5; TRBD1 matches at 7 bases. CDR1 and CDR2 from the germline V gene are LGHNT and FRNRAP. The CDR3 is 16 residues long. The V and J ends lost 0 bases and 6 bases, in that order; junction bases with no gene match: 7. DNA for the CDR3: TGTGCTAGTGGTTTGGTACCGACAGGGCGTTCCGGGGAGCTGTTTTTT. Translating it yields CASGLVPTGRSGELFF.

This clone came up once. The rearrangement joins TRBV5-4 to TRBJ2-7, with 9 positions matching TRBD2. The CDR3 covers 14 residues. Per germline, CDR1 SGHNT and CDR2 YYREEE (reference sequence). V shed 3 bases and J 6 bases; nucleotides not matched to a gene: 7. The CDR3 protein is CASSSGTSWREQYF. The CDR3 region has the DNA TGTGCCAGCAGCTCCGGGACTAGCTGGCGCGAGCAGTACTTC. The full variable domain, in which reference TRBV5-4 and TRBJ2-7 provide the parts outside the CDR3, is ETGVTQSPTHLIKTRGQQVTLRCSSQSGHNTVSWYQQALGQGPQFIFQYYREEENGRGNFPPRFSGLQFPNYSSELNVNALELDDSALYLCASSSGTSWREQYFGPGTRLTVT.

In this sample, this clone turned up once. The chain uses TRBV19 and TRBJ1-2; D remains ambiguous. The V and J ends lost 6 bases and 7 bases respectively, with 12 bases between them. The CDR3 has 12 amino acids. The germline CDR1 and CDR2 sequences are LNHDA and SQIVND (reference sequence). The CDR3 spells CASRDGLAGYTF. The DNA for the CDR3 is TGTGCCAGTAGGGACGGACTCGCTGGCTACACCTTC.

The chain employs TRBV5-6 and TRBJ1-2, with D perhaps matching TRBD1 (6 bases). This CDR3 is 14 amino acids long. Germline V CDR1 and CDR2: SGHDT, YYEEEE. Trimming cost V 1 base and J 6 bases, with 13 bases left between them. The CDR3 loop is CASSLQQGPDGYTF. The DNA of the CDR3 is TGTGCCAGCAGCTTGCAGCAGGGGCCTGATGGCTACACCTTC.

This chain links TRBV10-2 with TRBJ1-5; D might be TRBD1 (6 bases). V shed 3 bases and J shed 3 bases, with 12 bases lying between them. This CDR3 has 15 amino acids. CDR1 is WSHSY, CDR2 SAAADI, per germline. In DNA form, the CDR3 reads TGCGCCAGCAGTGAAGGGACACCCCCCAATCAGCCCCAGCATTTT. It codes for CASSEGTPPNQPQHF.

CDR3 sequence (DNA): TGTGCCAGCACTCGAGATTCTGCCGGGGGGTACAATGAGCAGTTCTTC. This encodes CASTRDSAGGYNEQFF. The V gene is TRBV28, the J gene TRBJ2-1; 7 nucleotides match TRBD2. V lost 7 bases, J lost 4 bases, and 13 bases stayed unmatched. The CDR3 spans 16 residues. Germline V CDR1 and CDR2: MDHEN, SYDVKM.